The 5 T cell receptor beta chains listed next were all sequenced from one sample in a study of T cell responses to AZD1222 COVID-19 vaccine. Here immunoSEQ multiplex PCR was the method, and the copy in TCRdb shows in-frame clones only, minus some. This sample has more than 50,000 clones, with around 74% found just once. The material sequenced was peripheral blood, taken on day 0 of MenACWY control vaccination. Receptors originate from an adult in good health.

V and J are TRBV19 and TRBJ1-6; 7 positions agree with TRBD1. The CDR3 spans 14 residues. V shed 10 bases and J 7 bases; nucleotides not matched to a gene: 10. Per germline, CDR1 LNHDA and CDR2 SQIVND (reference sequence). In DNA form, the CDR3 reads TGTGCCAACGACGTGGTGGGACAGAATTCACCCCTCCACTTT. Translation gives CANDVVGQNSPLHF.

The chain couples TRBV7-3 to TRBJ2-3; D gene uncertain. V was clipped by 3 bases and J by 0 bases, with 4 bases between them. The CDR3 has 13 residues. Per germline, CDR1 SGHTA and CDR2 FQGTGA. This chain's CDR3 is CASSLGSTDTQYF. DNA for the CDR3: TGTGCCAGCAGCTTGGGTAGCACAGATACGCAGTATTTT.

The CDR3 bases are TGTGCCAGCAGCGGGGGACGCGGACTAGCGGGAAATGAGCAGTTCTTC. Translation gives CASSGGRGLAGNEQFF. The V call is TRBV13, the J call TRBJ2-1, with TRBD2 identical over 12 bases. Germline V CDR1 and CDR2: PRHDT, FYEKMQ (reference sequence). This CDR3 has 16 residues. J was trimmed by 7 bases and V by 5 bases; bases with no gene match: 9.

This chain joins TRBV19 and TRBJ1-6; D possibly corresponds to TRBD1 (6 bases). V was cut by 5 bases and J by 7 bases, with 12 bases left in between. Germline CDR1 and CDR2: LNHDA and SQIVND (reference sequence). This CDR3 has 14 residues. DNA of the CDR3: TGTGCCAGTAGTTTGAGACAGGTCAATTCACCCCTCCACTTT. Protein: CASSLRQVNSPLHF. The full variable domain, with the rest looked up from reference TRBV19 and TRBJ1-6, is DGGITQSPKYLFRKEGQNVTLSCEQNLNHDAMYWYRQDPGQGLRLIYYSQIVNDFQKGDIAEGYSVSREKKESFPLTVTSAQKNPTAFYLCASSLRQVNSPLHFGNGTRLTVT.

The gene calls are TRBV7-8 and TRBJ1-4; D is unclear. CDR1 SGHVS and CDR2 FQNEAQ come from the germline V gene. The CDR3 spans 16 residues. Deletions cut 3 bases from V and 4 bases from J, with 15 bases between. As DNA, the CDR3 is TGTGCCAGCAGCTTTCCCCAACATGGCTTTAATGAAAAACTGTTTTTT. Translation: CASSFPQHGFNEKLFF. Complete variable domain (other parts from reference TRBV7-8 and TRBJ1-4): GAGVSQSPRYKVAKRGQDVALRCDPISGHVSLFWYQQALGQGPEFLTYFQNEAQLDKSGLPSDRFFAERPEGSVSTLKIQRTQQEDSAVYLCASSFPQHGFNEKLFFGSGTQLSVL.